The entry below describes one T cell receptor beta chain. Its target is unknown. The same CDR3 can be traced to other DNA sequences in this sample. PCR amplification relied on 60 Vbeta primers (plus 13 Jbeta primers). As processed by the authors: A later analysis counted roughly 74 million unique TCR beta chains, 9.5 million to 13 million shared. TCRdb keeps only in-frame clones here, not all; method: immunoSEQ multiplex PCR. That table is the source of V, J and clone size, and D and trimming were worked out from the DNA. The data show approximately 160,000 clones, 68% seen once. The sample belongs to a study of cytomegalovirus exposure and HLA in healthy donors. Study-wide points: Researchers reportedly found TCR beta sequences accurately predicted most subjects' HLA-A and HLA-B alleles. Specific recognition of CMV antigens was confirmed in vitro for a few chains (all CMV-associated).

The CDR3 is 15 amino acids. V lost 4 bases and J lost 1; bases outside the gene matches: 4. Germline V gene sequence: CDR1 SGHRS, CDR2 YFSETQ. The sequenced sample was PBMCs. The V gene is TRBV5-1, the J gene TRBJ2-3; 9 positions agree with TRBD1. The receptor was derived from a man aged 50 or older in good health and CMV-seronegative. The CDR3 reads CASSPGQGGTDTQYF. The CDR3 bases are TGCGCCAGCAGCCCGGGACAGGGAGGCACAGATACGCAGTATTTT.